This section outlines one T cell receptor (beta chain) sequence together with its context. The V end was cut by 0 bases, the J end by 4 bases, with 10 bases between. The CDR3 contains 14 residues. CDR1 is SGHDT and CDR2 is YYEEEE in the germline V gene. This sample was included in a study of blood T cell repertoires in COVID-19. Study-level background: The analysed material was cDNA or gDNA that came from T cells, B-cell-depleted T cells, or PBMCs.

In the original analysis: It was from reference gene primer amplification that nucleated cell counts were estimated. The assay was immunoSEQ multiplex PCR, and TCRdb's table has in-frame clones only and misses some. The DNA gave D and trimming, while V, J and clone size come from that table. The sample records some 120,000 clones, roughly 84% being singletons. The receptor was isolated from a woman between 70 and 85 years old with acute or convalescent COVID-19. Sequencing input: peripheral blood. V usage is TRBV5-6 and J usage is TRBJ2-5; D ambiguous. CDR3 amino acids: CASSLAVAVETQYF. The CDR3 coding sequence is TGTGCCAGCAGCTTGGCCGTGGCGGTAGAGACCCAGTACTTC.